This T cell receptor (beta chain) was sequenced in a study of early T cells in non-severe SARS-CoV-2 infection. Study background: Sequencing of bulk RNA from unsorted whole blood was done, without chain pairing. Study-level findings and limits: VDJdb matching, biased toward anti-spike CD8 responses, missed private and CD4 specificities.

On this clonotype: Its antigen is unknown.

The germline V gene has CDR1 MNHEY and CDR2 SVGAGI. The V end lost 6 bases, the J end lost 2 bases, and 11 bases lay between the germline ends. CDR3 length: 14 amino acids. Attached unique molecular identifiers marked individual cDNA molecules. A single record per CDR3 protein comes from TCRdb applying MiXCR to the 5' RACE reads. This sample has approximately 28,000 distinct CDR3 sequences; roughly 5% occur once, and the top ten carry 4%. The sequence was collected from an adult who was a healthcare worker with PCR-confirmed SARS-CoV-2 infection or an uninfected control (not recorded which). The source material was whole blood. J is TRBJ1-5 and V is TRBV6-5; the D is unclear. CDR3 sequence: CASRVDSGNQPQHF. The CDR3, as DNA: TGTGCCAGCAGGGTTGATTCGGGCAATCAGCCCCAGCATTTT.